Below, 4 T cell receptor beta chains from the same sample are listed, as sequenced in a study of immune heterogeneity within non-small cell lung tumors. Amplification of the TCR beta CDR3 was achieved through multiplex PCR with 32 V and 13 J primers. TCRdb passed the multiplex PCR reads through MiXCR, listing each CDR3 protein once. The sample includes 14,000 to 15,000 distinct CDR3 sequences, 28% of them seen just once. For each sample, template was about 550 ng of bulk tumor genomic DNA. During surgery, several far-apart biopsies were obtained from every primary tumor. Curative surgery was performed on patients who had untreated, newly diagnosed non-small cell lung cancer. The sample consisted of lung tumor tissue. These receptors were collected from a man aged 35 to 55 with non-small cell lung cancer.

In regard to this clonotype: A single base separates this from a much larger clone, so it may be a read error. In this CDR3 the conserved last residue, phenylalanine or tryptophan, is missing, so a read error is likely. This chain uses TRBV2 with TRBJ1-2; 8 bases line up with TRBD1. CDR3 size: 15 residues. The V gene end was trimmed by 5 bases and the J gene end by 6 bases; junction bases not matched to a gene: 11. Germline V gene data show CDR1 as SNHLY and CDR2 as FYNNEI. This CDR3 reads CASSPQGARSHGYTL. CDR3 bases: TGTGCCAGCAGTCCGCAGGGGGCGCGTAGCCATGGCTACACCTTA.

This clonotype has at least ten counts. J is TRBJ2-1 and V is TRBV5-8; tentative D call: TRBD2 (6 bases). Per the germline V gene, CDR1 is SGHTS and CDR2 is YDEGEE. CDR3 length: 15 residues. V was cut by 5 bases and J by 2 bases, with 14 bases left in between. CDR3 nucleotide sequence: TGTGCCAGCAGTTTCGGAGGGTTCGCCTACAATGAGCAGTTCTTC. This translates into CASSFGGFAYNEQFF.

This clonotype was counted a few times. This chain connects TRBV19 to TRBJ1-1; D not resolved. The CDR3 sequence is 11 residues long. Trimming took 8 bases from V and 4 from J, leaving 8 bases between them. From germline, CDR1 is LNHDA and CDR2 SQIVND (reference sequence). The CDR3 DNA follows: TGTGCCAGTCATGGGTCCACTGAAGCTTTCTTT. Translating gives CASHGSTEAFF.

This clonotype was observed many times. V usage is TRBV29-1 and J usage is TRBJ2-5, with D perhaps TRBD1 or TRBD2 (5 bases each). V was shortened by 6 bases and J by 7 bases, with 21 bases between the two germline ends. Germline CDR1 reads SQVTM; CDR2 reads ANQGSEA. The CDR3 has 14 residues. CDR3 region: CSVYRDAGLGTQYF. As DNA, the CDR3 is TGCAGCGTGTACCGGGACGCTGGATTGGGGACCCAGTACTTC.